This TCR beta chain is from a study of vaccination effects on CD4 cells after COVID-19. At the level of the study: Post-vaccine sampling occurred a median 72 days after the second dose.

Trimming took 2 bases from V and 1 from J, leaving 10 bases between them. CDR3 length equals 15 residues. From germline, CDR1 is MNHNY and CDR2 SVGAGI (reference sequence). Concerning this clone: Its antigen is unidentified.

Antigen-specific CD4+ T cells were expanded (with viral peptide pools) by the ViraFEST assay ahead of sequencing. The authors isolated CD4+ T cells after less than eleven days of culture. Each participant was given two doses of one vaccine (BNT162b2 or mRNA-1273). Vaccine recipients lacked prior SARS-CoV-2 infection and had negative nucleocapsid antibodies. A density of fewer than 2.5 million PBMC per well was used; these cells were cultured with roughly 10 IU/ml IL-2 and about 10 ug/ml peptides. Using immunoSEQ multiplex PCR, the repertoire was profiled, and TCRdb retains in-frame clones only, with some absent. The sample lists fewer than 90,000 clones; 77% were seen once.

Here the sequenced sample was CD4+ T cells from PBMCs cultured with HCoV-OC43 spike peptides, taken after COVID-19 vaccination. The subset denotes: HCoV-OC43 spike overlapping peptide pool stimulation. V is TRBV6-6 and J is TRBJ2-3, with a tentative D call TRBD2 (6 bases). This receptor was identified in a human donor who received a COVID-19 vaccine. This CDR3 is CASSYRGKGTDTQYF. In DNA form, the CDR3 reads TGTGCCAGCAGTTACCGGGGGAAAGGCACAGATACGCAGTATTTT.